This T cell receptor beta chain was sequenced during a study of response to subunit inactivated influenza vaccine. Study conclusions and caveats: T cells newly recruited by each seasonal influenza vaccination are few, the authors suggested.

The CDR3 is 16 residues long. With 2 bases removed from V and 0 bases from J, the gap between germline ends came to 8 bases. Looked up from germline, CDR1 is MGHRA and CDR2 is YSYEKL. Comment on this clonotype: Its antigen is not known.

TCRdb processed the RT-PCR reads anew with MiXCR; each CDR3 protein has one entry. Of 450,000 to 600,000 distinct CDR3 sequences listed, approximately 15% are singletons. This chain uses TRBV4-1 with TRBJ2-6; perhaps TRBD1 as D (6 bases). The TCR was taken from a man aged 45-69 years who received an inactivated influenza vaccine. Here the sequenced sample was CD4+ T cells sorted from PBMCs, taken around 25 months after vaccination. CDR3 residues: CASSQRQVSGANVLTF. The CDR3 DNA sequence: TGCGCCAGCAGCCAAAGACAGGTCTCTGGGGCCAACGTCCTGACTTTC.